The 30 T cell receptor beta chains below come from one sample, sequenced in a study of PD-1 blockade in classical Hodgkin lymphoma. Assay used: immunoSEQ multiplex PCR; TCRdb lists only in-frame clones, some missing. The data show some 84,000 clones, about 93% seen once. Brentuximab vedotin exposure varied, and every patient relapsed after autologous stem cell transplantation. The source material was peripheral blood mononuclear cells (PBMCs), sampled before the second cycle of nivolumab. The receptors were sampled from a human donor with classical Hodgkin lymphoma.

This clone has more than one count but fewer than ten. The CDR3 nucleotides read TGTGCCTGGAGTCATTTGTTCGGAGCTTTCTTT. Translating gives CAWSHLFGAFF. The chain uses TRBV30 and TRBJ1-1; D is undetermined. Trimming shortened V by 2 bases and J by 10 bases, and 11 bases separated the two germline ends. CDR1 and CDR2 from the germline V gene are GTSNPN and SVGIG (reference sequence). CDR3 length: 11 residues.

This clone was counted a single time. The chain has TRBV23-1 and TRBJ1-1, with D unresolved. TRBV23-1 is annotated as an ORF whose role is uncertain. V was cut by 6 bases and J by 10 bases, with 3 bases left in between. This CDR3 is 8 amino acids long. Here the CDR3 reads CASRVAFF. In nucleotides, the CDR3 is TGCGCCAGCAGGGTAGCTTTCTTT.

CDR3 sequence: CASSEEDQPQHF. The CDR3 DNA is TGTGCCAGCAGTGAAGAAGATCAGCCCCAGCATTTT. The J gene is TRBJ1-5, the V gene TRBV2; unclear D gene. The CDR3 length is 12 residues. V lost 1 base, J lost 5 bases, and 3 bases lay in between. Germline V gene sequence: CDR1 SNHLY, CDR2 FYNNEI. Full variable domain (missing parts from reference TRBV2 and TRBJ1-5): EPEVTQTPSHQVTQMGQEVILRCVPISNHLYFYWYRQILGQKVEFLVSFYNNEISEKSEIFDDQFSVERPDGSNFTLKIRSTKLEDSAMYFCASSEEDQPQHFGDGTRLSIL.

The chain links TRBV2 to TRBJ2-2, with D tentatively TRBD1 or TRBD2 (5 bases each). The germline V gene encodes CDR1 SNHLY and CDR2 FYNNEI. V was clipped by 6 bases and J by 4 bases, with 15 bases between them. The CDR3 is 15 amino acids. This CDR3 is CASSTGPSSTGELFF. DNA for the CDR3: TGTGCCAGCAGCACGGGACCCTCCAGCACCGGGGAGCTGTTTTTT. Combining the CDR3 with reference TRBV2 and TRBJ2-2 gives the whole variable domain EPEVTQTPSHQVTQMGQEVILRCVPISNHLYFYWYRQILGQKVEFLVSFYNNEISEKSEIFDDQFSVERPDGSNFTLKIRSTKLEDSAMYFCASSTGPSSTGELFFGEGSRLTVL.

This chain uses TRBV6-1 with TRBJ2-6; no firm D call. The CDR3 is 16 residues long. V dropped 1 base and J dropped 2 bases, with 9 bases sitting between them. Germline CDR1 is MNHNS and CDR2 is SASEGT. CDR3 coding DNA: TGTGCCAGCAGTGAAGGGCCCCCGACTGGGGCCAACGTCCTGACTTTC. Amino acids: CASSEGPPTGANVLTF.

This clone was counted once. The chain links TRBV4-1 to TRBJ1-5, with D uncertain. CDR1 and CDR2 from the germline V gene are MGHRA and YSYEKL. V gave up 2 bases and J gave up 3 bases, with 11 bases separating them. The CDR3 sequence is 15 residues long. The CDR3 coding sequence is TGCGCCAGCAGCCAAAAGGACCTGGACAATCAGCCCCAGCATTTT. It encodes CASSQKDLDNQPQHF.

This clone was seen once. CDR3 coding DNA: TGCGCCAGCAGCCAAGGTGACGGCGGGAGGCCCCCTTGGGGCACCGGGGAGCTGTTTTTT. This encodes CASSQGDGGRPPWGTGELFF. The chain links TRBV4-1 to TRBJ2-2; 8 bases line up with TRBD2. Trimming at V came to 1 base and at J to 4 bases, leaving 17 bases not matched to a gene. This CDR3 is built from 20 residues. Looked up from germline, CDR1 is MGHRA and CDR2 is YSYEKL.

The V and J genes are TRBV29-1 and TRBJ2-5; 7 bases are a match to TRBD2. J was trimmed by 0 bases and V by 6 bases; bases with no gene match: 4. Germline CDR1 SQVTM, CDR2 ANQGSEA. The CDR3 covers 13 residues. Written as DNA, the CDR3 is TGCAGCGTGGGGGGGAGGAACCAAGAGACCCAGTACTTC. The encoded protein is CSVGGRNQETQYF. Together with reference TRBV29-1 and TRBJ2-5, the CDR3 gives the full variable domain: SAVISQKPSRDICQRGTSLTIQCQVDSQVTMMFWYRQQPGQSLTLIATANQGSEATYESGFVIDKFPISRPNLTFSTLTVSNMSPEDSSIYLCSVGGRNQETQYFGPGTRLLVL.

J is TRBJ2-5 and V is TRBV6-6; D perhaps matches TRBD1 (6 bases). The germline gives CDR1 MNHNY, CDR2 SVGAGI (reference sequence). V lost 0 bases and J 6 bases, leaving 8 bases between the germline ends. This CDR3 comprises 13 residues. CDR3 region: CASSYSDSQTQYF. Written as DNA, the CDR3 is TGTGCCAGCAGTTACTCGGACAGTCAGACCCAGTACTTC.

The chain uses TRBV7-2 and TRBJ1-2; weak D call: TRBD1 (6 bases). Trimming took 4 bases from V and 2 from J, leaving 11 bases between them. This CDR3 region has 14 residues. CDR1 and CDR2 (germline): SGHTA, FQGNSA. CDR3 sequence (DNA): TGTGCCAGCAGCTCCAGCACAGGGAACTATGGCTACACCTTC. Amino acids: CASSSSTGNYGYTF.

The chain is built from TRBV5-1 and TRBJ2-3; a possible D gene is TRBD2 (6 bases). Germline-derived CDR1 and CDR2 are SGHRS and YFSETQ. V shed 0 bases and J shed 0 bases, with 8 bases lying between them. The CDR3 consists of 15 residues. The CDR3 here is CASSLDGTSTDTQYF. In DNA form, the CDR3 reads TGCGCCAGCAGCTTGGACGGGACTAGCACAGATACGCAGTATTTT.

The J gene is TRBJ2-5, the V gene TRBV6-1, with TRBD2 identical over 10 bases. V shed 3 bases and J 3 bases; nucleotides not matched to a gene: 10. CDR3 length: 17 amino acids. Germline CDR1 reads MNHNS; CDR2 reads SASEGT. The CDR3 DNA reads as TGTGCCAGCAGTGACCTGTTCGGGACTAGCGACAAAGAGACCCAGTACTTC. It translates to CASSDLFGTSDKETQYF.

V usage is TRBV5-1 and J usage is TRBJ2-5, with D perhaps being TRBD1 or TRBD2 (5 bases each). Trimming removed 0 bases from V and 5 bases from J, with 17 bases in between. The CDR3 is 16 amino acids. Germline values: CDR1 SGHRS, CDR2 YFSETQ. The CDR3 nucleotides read TGCGCCAGCAGCTTGGATGGTGGCAGGGCGGGCGAGACCCAGTACTTC. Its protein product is CASSLDGGRAGETQYF.

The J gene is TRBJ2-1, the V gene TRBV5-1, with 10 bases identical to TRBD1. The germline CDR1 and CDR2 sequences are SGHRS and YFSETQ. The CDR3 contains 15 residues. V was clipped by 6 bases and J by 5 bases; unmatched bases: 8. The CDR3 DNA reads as TGCGCCAGCATCCCGGGACAGGGGAGCCACAATGAGCAGTTCTTC. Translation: CASIPGQGSHNEQFF.

CDR3: CASRGVGPNTEAFF. In DNA form, the CDR3 reads TGTGCCAGCAGGGGGGTAGGGCCGAACACTGAAGCTTTCTTT. V and J are TRBV25-1 and TRBJ1-1, with D possibly TRBD1 on 5 matching bases. V lost 6 bases to trimming and J lost 1 base, with 12 bases between them. Germline CDR1 reads MGHDK; CDR2 reads SYGVNS. The CDR3 contains 14 residues.

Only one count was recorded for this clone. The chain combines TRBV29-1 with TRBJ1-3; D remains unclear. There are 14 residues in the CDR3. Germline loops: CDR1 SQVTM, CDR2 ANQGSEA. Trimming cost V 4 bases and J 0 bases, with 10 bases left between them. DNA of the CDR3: TGCAGCGTTGGCGGTGCAAGCTCTGGAAACACCATATATTTT. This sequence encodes CSVGGASSGNTIYF.

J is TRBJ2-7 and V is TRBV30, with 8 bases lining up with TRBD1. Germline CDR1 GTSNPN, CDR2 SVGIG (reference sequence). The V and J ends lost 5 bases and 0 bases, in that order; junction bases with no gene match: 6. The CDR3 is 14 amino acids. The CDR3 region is CAWEKGQGSYEQYF. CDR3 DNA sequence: TGTGCCTGGGAGAAAGGACAGGGCTCCTACGAGCAGTACTTC.

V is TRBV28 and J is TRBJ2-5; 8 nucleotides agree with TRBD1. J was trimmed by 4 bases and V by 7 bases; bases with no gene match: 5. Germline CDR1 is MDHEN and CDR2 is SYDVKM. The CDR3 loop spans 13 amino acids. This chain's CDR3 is CASKSGGPETQYF. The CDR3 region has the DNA TGTGCCAGCAAATCAGGGGGCCCAGAGACCCAGTACTTC.

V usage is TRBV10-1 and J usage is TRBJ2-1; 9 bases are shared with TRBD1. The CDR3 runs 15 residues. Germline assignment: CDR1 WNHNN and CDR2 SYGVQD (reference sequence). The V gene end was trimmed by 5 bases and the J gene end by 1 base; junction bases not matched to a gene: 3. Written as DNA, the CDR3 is TGCGCCAGCAGTACCGGGACAGGGTCCTACAATGAGCAGTTCTTC. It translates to CASSTGTGSYNEQFF.

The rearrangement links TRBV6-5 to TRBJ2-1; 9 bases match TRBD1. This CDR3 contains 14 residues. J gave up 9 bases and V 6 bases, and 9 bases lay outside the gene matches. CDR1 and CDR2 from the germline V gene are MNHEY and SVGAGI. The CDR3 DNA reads TGTGCCAGCAGGTTCGGGACAGGGAACCGTGAGCAGTTCTTC. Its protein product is CASRFGTGNREQFF.

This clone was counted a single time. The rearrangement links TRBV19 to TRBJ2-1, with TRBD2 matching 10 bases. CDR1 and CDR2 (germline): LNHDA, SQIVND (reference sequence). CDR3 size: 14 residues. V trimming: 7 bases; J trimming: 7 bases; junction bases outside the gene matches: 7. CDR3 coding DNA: TGTGCCAGTACTCCCGGGACTAGCGAGAATGAGCAGTTCTTC. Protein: CASTPGTSENEQFF.

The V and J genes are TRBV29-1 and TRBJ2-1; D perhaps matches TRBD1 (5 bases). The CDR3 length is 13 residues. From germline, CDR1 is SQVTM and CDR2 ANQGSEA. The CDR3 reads CSGAAALYNEQFF. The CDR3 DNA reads TGCAGTGGGGCGGCAGCTTTATACAATGAGCAGTTCTTC.

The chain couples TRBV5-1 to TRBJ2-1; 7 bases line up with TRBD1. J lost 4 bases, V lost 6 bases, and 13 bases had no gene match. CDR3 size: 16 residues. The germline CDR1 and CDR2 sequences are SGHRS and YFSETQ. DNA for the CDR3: TGCGCCAGCACCATCCTTCCGGGACAGCTTTACAATGAGCAGTTCTTC. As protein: CASTILPGQLYNEQFF.

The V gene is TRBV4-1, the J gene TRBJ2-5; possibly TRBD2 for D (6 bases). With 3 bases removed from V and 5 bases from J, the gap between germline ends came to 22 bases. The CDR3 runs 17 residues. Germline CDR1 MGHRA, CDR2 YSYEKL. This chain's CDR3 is CASSHLRAGDLGETQYF. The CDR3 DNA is TGCGCCAGCAGCCACTTAAGGGCTGGGGACTTAGGGGAGACCCAGTACTTC.

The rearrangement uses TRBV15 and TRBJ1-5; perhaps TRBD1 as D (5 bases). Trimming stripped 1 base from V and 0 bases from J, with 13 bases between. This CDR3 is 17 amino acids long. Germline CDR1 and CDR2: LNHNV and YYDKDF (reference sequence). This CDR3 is CATSRAPTEYSNQPQHF. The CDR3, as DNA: TGTGCCACCAGCAGAGCCCCGACAGAATATAGCAATCAGCCCCAGCATTTT.

For the CDR3, the DNA is TGTGCCAGCAGGGCCAAAGGAGCAGGGTCCTACGAGCAGTACTTC. Its protein is CASRAKGAGSYEQYF. This sequence joins TRBV11-2 and TRBJ2-7, with a possible D match to TRBD1 (5 bases). Germline-derived CDR1 and CDR2 are SGHAT and FQNNGV. The CDR3 length is 15 residues. V was trimmed by 6 bases and J by 1 base, leaving 16 bases between them.

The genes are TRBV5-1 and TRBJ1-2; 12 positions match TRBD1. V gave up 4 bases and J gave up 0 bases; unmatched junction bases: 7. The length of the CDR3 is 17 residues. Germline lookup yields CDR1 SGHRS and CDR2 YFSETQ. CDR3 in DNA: TGCGCCAGCAGCCGAGCCGGGACAGGGGGCCCTAACTATGGCTACACCTTC. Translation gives CASSRAGTGGPNYGYTF.

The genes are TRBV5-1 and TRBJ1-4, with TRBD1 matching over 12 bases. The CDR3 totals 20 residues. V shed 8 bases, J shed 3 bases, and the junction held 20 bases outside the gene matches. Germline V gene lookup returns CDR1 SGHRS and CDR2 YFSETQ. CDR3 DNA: TGCGCCAGGAGAGGACTCTCCCGGGACAGGGGGCGAGGTGCTAATGAAAAACTGTTTTTT. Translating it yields CARRGLSRDRGRGANEKLFF.

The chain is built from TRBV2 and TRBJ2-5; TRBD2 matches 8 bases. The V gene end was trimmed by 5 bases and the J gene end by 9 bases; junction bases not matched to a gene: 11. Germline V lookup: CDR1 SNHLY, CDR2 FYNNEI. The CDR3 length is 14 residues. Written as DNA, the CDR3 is TGTGCCAGCAGTCCAACCGGCACCGGGGGGGCCCAGTACTTC. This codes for CASSPTGTGGAQYF.

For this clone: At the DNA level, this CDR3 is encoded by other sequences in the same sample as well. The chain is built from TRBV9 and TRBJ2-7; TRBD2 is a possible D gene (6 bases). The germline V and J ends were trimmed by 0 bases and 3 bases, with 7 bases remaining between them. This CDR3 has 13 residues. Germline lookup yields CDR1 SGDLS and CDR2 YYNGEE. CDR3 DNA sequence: TGTGCCAGCAGCGTAGGACTAGGCTACGAGCAGTACTTC. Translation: CASSVGLGYEQYF.